The 17 T cell receptor beta chains presented below share a single source sample, sequenced in a study of cytomegalovirus exposure and HLA in healthy donors. Researchers ran the PCR with 60 Vbeta and 13 Jbeta primers. Sequencing was performed with immunoSEQ multiplex PCR; in TCRdb, only in-frame clones are kept and a portion is missing. This table holds 150,000 to 170,000 clones, roughly 74% found once. What was sequenced was PBMCs. Every receptor here comes from a man aged 18 to 29 in good health and CMV-seronegative.

On this clone itself: Its ends do not fully match the called genes, so a read error is possible. The gene calls are TRBV13 and TRBJ1-3; D gene unclear. Germline CDR1 and CDR2: PRHDT and FYEKMQ (reference sequence). This CDR3 is built from 13 residues. This CDR3 reads CASSLGLGNPIYF. The DNA of the CDR3 is TGTGCCAGCAGCCTCGGACTCGGAAACCCCATATATTTT.

The chain links TRBV7-2 to TRBJ2-5; TRBD2 agrees at 7 bases. Germline V CDR1 and CDR2: SGHTA, FQGNSA. V gave up 5 bases and J gave up 2 bases; unmatched junction bases: 8. CDR3 length equals 15 residues. CDR3 sequence reads: CASSRNGLGQETQYF. The CDR3 DNA reads as TGTGCCAGCAGCCGGAACGGACTAGGACAAGAGACCCAGTACTTC.

The rearrangement uses TRBV7-9 and TRBJ2-1; 7 positions agree with TRBD1. There are 17 residues in the CDR3. CDR1 is SEHNR and CDR2 is FQNEAQ in the germline V gene (reference sequence). Trimming cost V 5 bases and J 2 bases; bases outside gene matches: 12. CDR3 DNA: TGTGCCAGCAGCGCGCCCCCCACAGGGGTGCCCTACAATGAGCAGTTCTTC. Residues: CASSAPPTGVPYNEQFF.

The chain carries TRBV5-1 and TRBJ1-2; 10 bases map to TRBD1. Trimming cost V 4 bases and J 0 bases; bases outside gene matches: 6. Germline V gene sequence: CDR1 SGHRS, CDR2 YFSETQ. The CDR3 totals 16 residues. CDR3 residues: CASSRGQGPANYGYTF. The CDR3 DNA is TGCGCCAGCAGCCGGGGACAGGGGCCTGCTAACTATGGCTACACCTTC.

This clone was counted between two and nine times. The chain links TRBV6-5 to TRBJ1-6; D possibly corresponds to TRBD1 (5 bases). The germline gives CDR1 MNHEY, CDR2 SVGAGI. There are 12 residues in the CDR3. V lost 10 bases and J lost 9, with 13 bases in between. The CDR3 sequence is CATRERSSPLHF. DNA of the CDR3: TGTGCCACCAGGGAGAGGTCTTCACCCCTCCACTTT.

This rearrangement joins TRBV29-1 to TRBJ2-1, with 9 bases aligning to TRBD2. This CDR3 is 15 amino acids long. Trimming cost V 5 bases and J 5 bases; bases outside gene matches: 10. CDR1 is SQVTM, CDR2 ANQGSEA, per germline. DNA of the CDR3: TGCAGCGTTCCAAAGACTAGCGGCCGCAACAATGAGCAGTTCTTC. Its protein is CSVPKTSGRNNEQFF.

The chain joins TRBV21-1 to TRBJ2-6; the table's D call TRBD1 went unverified against the DNA. TRBV21-1 is shown as a pseudogene. The CDR3 is 16 amino acids. The CDR3 coding sequence is TGTGCCAGCGTTCATAATGGGCCCTCTGGGGCCAACGTCCTGACTTTC. It encodes CASVHNGPSGANVLTF.

This clone has more than one count but fewer than ten. The rearrangement links TRBV6-1 to TRBJ1-1; 9 positions match TRBD1. Germline values: CDR1 MNHNS, CDR2 SASEGT. J lost 3 bases, V lost 2 bases, and 4 bases had no gene match. The CDR3 sequence is 15 residues long. The CDR3 DNA reads TGTGCCAGCAGTGAATGGGGGACAGGGTACACTGAAGCTTTCTTT. Its translation: CASSEWGTGYTEAFF.

The CDR3 DNA reads as TGCGCCAGCAGCCAAGGCCGAGTTTATGGGGGGAACTATGGCTACACCTTC. Its translation: CASSQGRVYGGNYGYTF. This chain uses TRBV4-1 with TRBJ1-2; possible D gene TRBD1, 5 bases. Per germline, CDR1 MGHRA and CDR2 YSYEKL. V was clipped by 1 base and J by 2 bases, with 17 bases between them. CDR3 length: 17 amino acids.

V usage is TRBV21-1 and J usage is TRBJ2-7; the table calls TRBD2, which could not be checked here. TRBV21-1 is given as a pseudogene. The CDR3 runs to 17 residues. For the CDR3, the DNA is TGTGCCAGCAGCACTCTAGACACGGGACTGAATAACTACGAGCAGTACGTC. Protein: CASSTLDTGLNNYEQYV.

The CDR3 is CASSFSGANQPQHF. CDR3 sequence (DNA): TGCGCCAGCAGCTTCTCAGGGGCCAATCAGCCCCAGCATTTT. The chain links TRBV5-1 to TRBJ1-5; possible D gene TRBD1, 6 bases. Germline V CDR1 and CDR2: SGHRS, YFSETQ. The CDR3 is 14 residues long. V lost 2 bases to trimming and J lost 3 bases, with 9 bases between them.

The rearrangement joins TRBV5-1 to TRBJ2-7, with D unresolved. This CDR3 has 14 amino acids. Germline V gene sequence: CDR1 SGHRS, CDR2 YFSETQ. The V gene lost 4 bases and the J gene lost 5 bases, with 16 bases spanning the gap. The CDR3: CASSLDGVNDEQYF. The DNA of the CDR3 is TGCGCCAGCAGCCTCGACGGAGTTAACGACGAGCAGTACTTC.

J is TRBJ1-5 and V is TRBV28; D may be TRBD1 (6 bases). V was cut by 5 bases and J by 7 bases, with 15 bases left in between. CDR1 is MDHEN, CDR2 SYDVKM, per germline. The CDR3 loop spans 14 amino acids. The CDR3 DNA reads as TGTGCCAGCAGTCCCCACCCTGGGGGCCAGCCCCAGCATTTT. Translation: CASSPHPGGQPQHF. The variable domain in full, completed from reference TRBV28 and TRBJ1-5, reads DVKVTQSSRYLVKRTGEKVFLECVQDMDHENMFWYRQDPGLGLRLIYFSYDVKMKEKGDIPEGYSVSREKKERFSLILESASTNQTSMYLCASSPHPGGQPQHFGDGTRLSIL.

The V and J genes are TRBV6-1 and TRBJ1-1, with D hard to call. Germline V gene lookup returns CDR1 MNHNS and CDR2 SASEGT. The CDR3 spans 16 residues. The V end was cut by 0 bases, the J end by 4 bases, with 15 bases between. CDR3 sequence (DNA): TGTGCCAGCAGTGAAGCTCTATGGCGGCCGCCCACTGAAGCTTTCTTT. Protein product: CASSEALWRPPTEAFF.

Regarding this clone: A read error may produce the germline difference seen at one junction end. The chain couples TRBV19 to TRBJ2-6; tentative D call: TRBD1 (5 bases). The CDR3 has 19 amino acids. Germline V lookup: CDR1 LNHDA, CDR2 SQIVND (reference sequence). Here the CDR3 reads CASSRGVTASSSGANGLTF. The CDR3 DNA reads TGTGCCAGTAGCAGAGGAGTCACAGCCTCCTCCTCTGGGGCCAACGGCCTGACTTTC. The entire variable domain, with the rest obtained from reference TRBV19 and TRBJ2-6, is as follows: DGGITQSPKYLFRKEGQNVTLSCEQNLNHDAMYWYRQDPGQGLRLIYYSQIVNDFQKGDIAEGYSVSREKKESFPLTVTSAQKNPTAFYLCASSRGVTASSSGANGLTFGAGSRLTVL.

As to this clone: A read error may account for a junction end that differs from germline. This sequence joins TRBV5-1 and TRBJ2-7; 7 nucleotides line up with TRBD1. Germline V gives CDR1 SGHRS, CDR2 YFSETQ. This CDR3 contains 14 residues. CDR3 bases: TGCGCCAGCAGCCTGGGACAGTTTGGGTACCAGTCGATCTTC. This sequence encodes CASSLGQFGYQSIF. Using reference TRBV5-1 and TRBJ2-7 for the parts outside the CDR3, the full variable domain is KAGVTQTPRYLIKTRGQQVTLSCSPISGHRSVSWYQQTPGQGLQFLFEYFSETQRNKGNFPGRFSGRQFSNSRSEMNVSTLELGDSALYLCASSLGQFGYQSIFGPGTRLTVT.

The chain uses TRBV28 and TRBJ2-3; 9 bases are shared with TRBD2. V shed 11 bases and J 6 bases; nucleotides not matched to a gene: 15. This CDR3 contains 15 residues. Germline assignment: CDR1 MDHEN and CDR2 SYDVKM. CDR3 sequence reads: CAYSGARGGRDTQYF. The CDR3 DNA reads TGTGCCTATTCGGGTGCGCGGGGGGGCAGGGATACGCAGTATTTT.